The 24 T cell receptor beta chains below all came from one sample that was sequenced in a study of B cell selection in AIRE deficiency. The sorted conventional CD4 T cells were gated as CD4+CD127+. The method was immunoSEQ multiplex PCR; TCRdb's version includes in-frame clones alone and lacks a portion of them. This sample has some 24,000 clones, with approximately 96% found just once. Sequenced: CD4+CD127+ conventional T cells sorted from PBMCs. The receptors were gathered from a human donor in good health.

The CDR3 bases are TGTGCCTGGAGCCACCCACAGGGGCACTATGGCTACACCTTC. Translated: CAWSHPQGHYGYTF. V is TRBV30 and J is TRBJ1-2; 7 nucleotides match TRBD1. Germline V lookup: CDR1 GTSNPN, CDR2 SVGIG (reference sequence). This CDR3 has 14 amino acids. J lost 3 bases, V lost 3 bases, and 7 bases had no gene match.

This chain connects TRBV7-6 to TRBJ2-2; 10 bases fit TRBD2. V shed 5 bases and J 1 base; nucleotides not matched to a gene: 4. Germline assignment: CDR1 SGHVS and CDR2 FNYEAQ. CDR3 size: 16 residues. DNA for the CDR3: TGTGCCAGCAGCCTAGGACTAGCGGAGAACACCGGGGAGCTGTTTTTT. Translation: CASSLGLAENTGELFF. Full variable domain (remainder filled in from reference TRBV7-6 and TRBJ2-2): GAGVSQSPRYKVTKRGQDVALRCDPISGHVSLYWYRQALGQGPEFLTYFNYEAQQDKSGLPNDRFSAERPEGSISTLTIQRTEQRDSAMYRCASSLGLAENTGELFFGEGSRLTVL.

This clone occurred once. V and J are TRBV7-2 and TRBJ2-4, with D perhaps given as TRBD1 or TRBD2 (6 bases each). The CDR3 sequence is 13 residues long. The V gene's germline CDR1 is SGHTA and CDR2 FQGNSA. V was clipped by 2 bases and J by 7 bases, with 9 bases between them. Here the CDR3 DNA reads TGTGCCAGCAGCTTAAGGGGGGAGAACATTCAGTACTTC. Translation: CASSLRGENIQYF. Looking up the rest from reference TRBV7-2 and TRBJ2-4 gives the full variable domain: GAGVSQSPSNKVTEKGKDVELRCDPISGHTALYWYRQSLGQGLEFLIYFQGNSAPDKSGLPSDRFSAERTGGSVSTLTIQRTQQEDSAVYLCASSLRGENIQYFGAGTRLSVL.

This CDR3 reads CASSLGARDTGELFF. The CDR3 region has the DNA TGTGCCAGCAGCTTAGGGGCGCGGGACACCGGGGAGCTGTTTTTT. The rearrangement joins TRBV7-3 to TRBJ2-2, with D perhaps matching TRBD1 or TRBD2 (5 bases each). The V end was cut by 2 bases, the J end by 3 bases, with 10 bases between. This CDR3 contains 15 residues. The germline CDR1 and CDR2 sequences are SGHTA and FQGTGA. Looking up the rest from reference TRBV7-3 and TRBJ2-2 gives the full variable domain: GAGVSQTPSNKVTEKGKYVELRCDPISGHTALYWYRQSLGQGPEFLIYFQGTGAADDSGLPNDRFFAVRPEGSVSTLKIQRTERGDSAVYLCASSLGARDTGELFFGEGSRLTVL.

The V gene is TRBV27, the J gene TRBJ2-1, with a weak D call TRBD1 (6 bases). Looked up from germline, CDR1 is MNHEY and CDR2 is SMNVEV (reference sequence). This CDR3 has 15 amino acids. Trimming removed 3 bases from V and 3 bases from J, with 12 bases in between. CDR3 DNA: TGTGCCAGCAGTTTCGGGGCAGGGGTCTACAATGAGCAGTTCTTC. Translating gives CASSFGAGVYNEQFF.

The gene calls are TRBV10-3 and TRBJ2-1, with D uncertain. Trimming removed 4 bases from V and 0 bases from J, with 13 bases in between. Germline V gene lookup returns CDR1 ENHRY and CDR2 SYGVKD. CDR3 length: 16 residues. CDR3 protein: CAISAQNPSSYNEQFF. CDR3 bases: TGTGCCATCAGTGCCCAAAACCCGAGCTCCTACAATGAGCAGTTCTTC.

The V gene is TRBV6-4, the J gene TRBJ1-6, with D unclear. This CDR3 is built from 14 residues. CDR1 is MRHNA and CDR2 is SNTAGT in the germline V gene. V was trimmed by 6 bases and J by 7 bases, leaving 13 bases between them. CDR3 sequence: CASREEGLNSPLHF. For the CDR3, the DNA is TGTGCCAGCAGGGAGGAAGGGCTCAATTCACCCCTCCACTTT.

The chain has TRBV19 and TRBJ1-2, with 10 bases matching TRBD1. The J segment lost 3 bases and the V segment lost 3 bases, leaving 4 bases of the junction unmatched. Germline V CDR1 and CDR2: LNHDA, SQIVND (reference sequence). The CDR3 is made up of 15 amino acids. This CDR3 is CASSIVGQGDYGYTF. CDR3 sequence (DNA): TGTGCCAGTAGTATTGTAGGACAGGGGGACTATGGCTACACCTTC.

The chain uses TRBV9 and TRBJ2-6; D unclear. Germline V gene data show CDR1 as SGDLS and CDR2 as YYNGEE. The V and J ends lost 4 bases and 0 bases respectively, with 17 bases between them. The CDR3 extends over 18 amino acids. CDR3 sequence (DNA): TGTGCCAGCAGCCCCCGCCCGGGCCAGAGCTCTGGGGCCAACGTCCTGACTTTC. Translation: CASSPRPGQSSGANVLTF.

CDR3 coding DNA: TGTGCCAGCAGGGAGGACAGGGCTGAAGCTTTCTTT. It is translated as CASREDRAEAFF. V gene TRBV2 combines with J gene TRBJ1-1, with TRBD1 matching over 8 bases. Germline loops: CDR1 SNHLY, CDR2 FYNNEI. Germline trimming cut 6 bases from V and 6 bases from J; bases unmatched to any gene: 3. The CDR3 runs to 12 residues.

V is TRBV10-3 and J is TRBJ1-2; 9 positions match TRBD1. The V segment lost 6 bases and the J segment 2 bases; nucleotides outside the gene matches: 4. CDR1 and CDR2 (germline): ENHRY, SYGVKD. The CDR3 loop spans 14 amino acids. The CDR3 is CAIRADRGNYGYTF. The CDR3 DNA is TGTGCCATCAGAGCGGACAGGGGAAACTATGGCTACACCTTC.

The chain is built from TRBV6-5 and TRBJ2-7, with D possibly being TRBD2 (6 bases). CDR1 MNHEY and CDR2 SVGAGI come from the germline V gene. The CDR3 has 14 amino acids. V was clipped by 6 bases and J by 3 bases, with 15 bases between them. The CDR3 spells CASRSGGRGYEQYF. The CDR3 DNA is TGTGCCAGCAGGTCCGGAGGGAGAGGCTACGAGCAGTACTTC.

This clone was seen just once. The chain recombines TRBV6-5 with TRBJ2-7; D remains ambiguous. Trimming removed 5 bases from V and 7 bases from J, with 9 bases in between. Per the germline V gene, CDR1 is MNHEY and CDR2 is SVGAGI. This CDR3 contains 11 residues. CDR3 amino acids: CASSPHEEQYF. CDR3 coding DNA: TGTGCCAGCAGTCCACACGAGGAGCAGTACTTC.

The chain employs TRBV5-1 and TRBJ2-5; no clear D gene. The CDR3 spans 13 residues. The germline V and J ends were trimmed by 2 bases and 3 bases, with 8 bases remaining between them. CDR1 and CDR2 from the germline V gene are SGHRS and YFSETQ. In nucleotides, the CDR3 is TGCGCCAGCAGCTTTGAAGGAGAAGAGACCCAGTACTTC. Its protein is CASSFEGEETQYF.

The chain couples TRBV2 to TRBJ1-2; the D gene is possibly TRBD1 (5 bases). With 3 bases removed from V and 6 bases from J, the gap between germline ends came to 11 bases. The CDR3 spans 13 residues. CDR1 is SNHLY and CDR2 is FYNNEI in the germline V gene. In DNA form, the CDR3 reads TGTGCCAGCAGTGACAGGGAAAGGAATGGCTACACCTTC. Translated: CASSDRERNGYTF.

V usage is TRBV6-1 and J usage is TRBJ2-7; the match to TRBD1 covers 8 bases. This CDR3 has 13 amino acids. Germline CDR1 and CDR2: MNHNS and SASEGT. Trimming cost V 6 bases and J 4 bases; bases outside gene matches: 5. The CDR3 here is CASSQRQGYEQYF. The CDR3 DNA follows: TGTGCCAGCAGCCAAAGACAGGGGTACGAGCAGTACTTC.

CDR3 DNA: TGTGCCAGTAGTATGGGACAGGGAAAACAGCTTTATGGCTACACCTTC. This encodes CASSMGQGKQLYGYTF. V usage is TRBV19 and J usage is TRBJ1-2; TRBD1 agrees at 9 bases. The CDR3 loop spans 16 amino acids. V gave up 3 bases and J gave up 5 bases; unmatched junction bases: 10. Germline loops: CDR1 LNHDA, CDR2 SQIVND (reference sequence).

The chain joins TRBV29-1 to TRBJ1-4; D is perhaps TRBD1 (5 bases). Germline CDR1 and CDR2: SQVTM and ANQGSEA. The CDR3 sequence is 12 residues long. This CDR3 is CSFRGWDEKLFF. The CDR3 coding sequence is TGCAGTTTCCGGGGGTGGGATGAAAAACTGTTTTTT.

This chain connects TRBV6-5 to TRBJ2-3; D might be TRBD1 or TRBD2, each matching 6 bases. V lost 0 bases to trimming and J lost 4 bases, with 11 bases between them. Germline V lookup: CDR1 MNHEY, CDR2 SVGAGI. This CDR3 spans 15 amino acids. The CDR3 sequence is CASSYSGGIADTQYF. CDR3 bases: TGTGCCAGCAGTTACTCAGGGGGGATCGCAGATACGCAGTATTTT.

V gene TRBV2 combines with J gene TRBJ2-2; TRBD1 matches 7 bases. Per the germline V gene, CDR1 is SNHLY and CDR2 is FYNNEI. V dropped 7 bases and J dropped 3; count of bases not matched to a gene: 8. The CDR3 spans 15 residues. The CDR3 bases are TGTGCCAGCAAAGCCGACAGGGTAGACACCGGGGAGCTGTTTTTT. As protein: CASKADRVDTGELFF.

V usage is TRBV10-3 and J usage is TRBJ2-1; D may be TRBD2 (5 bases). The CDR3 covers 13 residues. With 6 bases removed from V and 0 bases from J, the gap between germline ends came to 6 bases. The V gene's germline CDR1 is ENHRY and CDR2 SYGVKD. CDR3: CAIRRDSYNEQFF. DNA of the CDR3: TGTGCCATCAGACGGGACTCCTACAATGAGCAGTTCTTC.

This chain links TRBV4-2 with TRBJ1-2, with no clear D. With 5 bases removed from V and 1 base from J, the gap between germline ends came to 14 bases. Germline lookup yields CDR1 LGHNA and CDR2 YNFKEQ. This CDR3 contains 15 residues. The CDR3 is CASSLGRGVNYGYTF. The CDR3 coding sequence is TGTGCCAGCAGCTTGGGTCGGGGAGTTAACTATGGCTACACCTTC.

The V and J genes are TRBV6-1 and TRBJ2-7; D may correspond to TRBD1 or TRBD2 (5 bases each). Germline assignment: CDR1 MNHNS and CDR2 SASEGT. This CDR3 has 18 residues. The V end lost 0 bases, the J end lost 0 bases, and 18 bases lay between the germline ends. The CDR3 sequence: CASSEAGEGTTLSYEQYF. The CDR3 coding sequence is TGTGCCAGCAGTGAAGCGGGGGAAGGGACCACACTCTCCTACGAGCAGTACTTC.

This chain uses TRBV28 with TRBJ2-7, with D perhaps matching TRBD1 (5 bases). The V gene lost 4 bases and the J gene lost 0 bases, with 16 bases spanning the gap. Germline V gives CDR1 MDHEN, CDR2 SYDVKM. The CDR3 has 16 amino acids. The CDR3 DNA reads TGTGCCAGCAGTTCCTCGACAGTCCAGAGCTCCTACGAGCAGTACTTC. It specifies CASSSSTVQSSYEQYF.